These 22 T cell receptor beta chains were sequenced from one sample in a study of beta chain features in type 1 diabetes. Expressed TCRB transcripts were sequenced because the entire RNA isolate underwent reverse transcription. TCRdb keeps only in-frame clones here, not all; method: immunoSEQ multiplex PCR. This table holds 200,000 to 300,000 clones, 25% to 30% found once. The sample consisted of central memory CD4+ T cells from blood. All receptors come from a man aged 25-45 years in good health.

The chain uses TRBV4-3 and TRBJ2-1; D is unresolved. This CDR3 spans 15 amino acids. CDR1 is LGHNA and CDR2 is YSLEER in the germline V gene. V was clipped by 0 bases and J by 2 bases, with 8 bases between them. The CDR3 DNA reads TGCGCCAGCAGCCAAGATGCCAGCGCCTACAATGAGCAGTTCTTC. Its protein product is CASSQDASAYNEQFF.

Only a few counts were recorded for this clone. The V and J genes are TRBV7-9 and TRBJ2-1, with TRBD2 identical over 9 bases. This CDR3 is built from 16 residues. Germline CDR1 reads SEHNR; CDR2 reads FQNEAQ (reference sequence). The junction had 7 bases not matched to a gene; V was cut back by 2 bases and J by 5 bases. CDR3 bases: TGTGCCAGCAGCTTATGGGCGGGAGGGGCCAACAATGAGCAGTTCTTC. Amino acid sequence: CASSLWAGGANNEQFF. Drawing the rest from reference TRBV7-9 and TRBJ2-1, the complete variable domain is DTGVSQNPRHKITKRGQNVTFRCDPISEHNRLYWYRQTLGQGPEFLTYFQNEAQLEKSRLLSDRFSAERPKGSFSTLEIQRTEQGDSAMYLCASSLWAGGANNEQFFGPGTRLTVL.

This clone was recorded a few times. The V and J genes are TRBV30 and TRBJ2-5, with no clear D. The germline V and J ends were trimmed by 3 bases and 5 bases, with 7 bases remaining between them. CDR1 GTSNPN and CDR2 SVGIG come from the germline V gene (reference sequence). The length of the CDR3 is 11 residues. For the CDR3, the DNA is TGTGCCTGGAGGGGGTGGGAGACCCAGTACTTC. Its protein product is CAWRGWETQYF.

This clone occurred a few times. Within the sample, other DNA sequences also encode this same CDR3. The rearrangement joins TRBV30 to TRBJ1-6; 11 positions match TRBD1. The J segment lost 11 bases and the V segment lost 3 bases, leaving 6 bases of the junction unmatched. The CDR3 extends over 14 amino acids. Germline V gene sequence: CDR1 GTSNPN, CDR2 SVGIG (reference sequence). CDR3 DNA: TGTGCCTGGAGCCGGGGACAGGGGGGGGCACCCCTCCACTTT. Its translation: CAWSRGQGGAPLHF.

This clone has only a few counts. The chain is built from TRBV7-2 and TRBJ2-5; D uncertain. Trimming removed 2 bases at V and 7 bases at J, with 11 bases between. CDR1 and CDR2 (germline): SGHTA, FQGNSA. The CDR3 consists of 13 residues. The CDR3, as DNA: TGTGCCAGCAGCTTATCAGCAGACGGGACCCAGTACTTC. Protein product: CASSLSADGTQYF.

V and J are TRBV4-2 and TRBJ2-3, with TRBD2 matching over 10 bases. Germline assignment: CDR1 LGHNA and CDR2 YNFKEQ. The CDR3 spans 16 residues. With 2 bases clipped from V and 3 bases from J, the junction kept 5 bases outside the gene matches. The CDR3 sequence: CASSQMSTSGTDTQYF. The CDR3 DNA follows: TGTGCCAGCAGCCAAATGTCGACTAGCGGGACAGATACGCAGTATTTT.

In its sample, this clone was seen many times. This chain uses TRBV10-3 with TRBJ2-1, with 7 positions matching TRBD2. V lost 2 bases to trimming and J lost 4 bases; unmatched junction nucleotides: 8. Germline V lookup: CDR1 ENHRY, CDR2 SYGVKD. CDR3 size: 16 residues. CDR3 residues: CAISEVRGSTYNEQFF. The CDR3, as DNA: TGTGCCATCAGTGAGGTTCGCGGGAGTACGTACAATGAGCAGTTCTTC.

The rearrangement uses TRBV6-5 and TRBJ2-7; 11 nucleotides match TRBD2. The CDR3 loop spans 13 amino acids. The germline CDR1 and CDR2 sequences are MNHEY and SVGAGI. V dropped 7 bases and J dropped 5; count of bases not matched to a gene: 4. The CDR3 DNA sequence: TGTGCCAGCACGGTAGCGGGAGGGAACGAGCAGTACTTC. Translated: CASTVAGGNEQYF.

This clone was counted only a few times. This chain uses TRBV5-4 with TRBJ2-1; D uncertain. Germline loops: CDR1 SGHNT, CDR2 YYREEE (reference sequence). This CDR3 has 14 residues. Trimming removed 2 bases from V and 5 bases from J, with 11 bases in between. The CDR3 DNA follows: TGTGCCAGCAGCTTCAGTACTAAGGACAATGAGCAGTTCTTC. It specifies CASSFSTKDNEQFF.

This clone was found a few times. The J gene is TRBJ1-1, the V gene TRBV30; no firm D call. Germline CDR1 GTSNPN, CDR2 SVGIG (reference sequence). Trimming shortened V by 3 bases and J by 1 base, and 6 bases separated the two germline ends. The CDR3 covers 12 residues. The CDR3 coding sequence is TGTGCCTGGAGCAGGTGGAACACTGAAGCTTTCTTT. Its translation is CAWSRWNTEAFF.

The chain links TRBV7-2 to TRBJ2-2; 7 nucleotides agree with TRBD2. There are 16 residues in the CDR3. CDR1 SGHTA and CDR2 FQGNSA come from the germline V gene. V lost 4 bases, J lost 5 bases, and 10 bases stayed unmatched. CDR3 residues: CASSSREQRGTGELFF. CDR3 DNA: TGTGCCAGCAGCTCCCGGGAGCAGCGGGGAACCGGGGAGCTGTTTTTT.

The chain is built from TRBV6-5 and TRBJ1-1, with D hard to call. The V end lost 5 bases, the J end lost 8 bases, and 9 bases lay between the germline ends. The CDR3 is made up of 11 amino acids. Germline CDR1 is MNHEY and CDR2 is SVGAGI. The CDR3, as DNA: TGTGCCAGCAGTAGGGCGACAGAAGCTTTCTTT. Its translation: CASSRATEAFF.

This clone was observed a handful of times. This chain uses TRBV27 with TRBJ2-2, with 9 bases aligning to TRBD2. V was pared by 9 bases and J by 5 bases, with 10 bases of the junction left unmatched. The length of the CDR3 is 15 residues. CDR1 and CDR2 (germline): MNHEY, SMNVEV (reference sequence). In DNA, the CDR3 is TGTGCCAGTAAATCCATGGCGGGAGGGACCGGGGAGCTGTTTTTT. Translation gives CASKSMAGGTGELFF.

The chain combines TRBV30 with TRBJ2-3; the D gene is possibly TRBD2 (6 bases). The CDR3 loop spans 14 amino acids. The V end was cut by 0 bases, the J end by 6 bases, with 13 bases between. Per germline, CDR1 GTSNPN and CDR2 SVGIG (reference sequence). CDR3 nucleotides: TGTGCCTGGAGTGTTGGCCCGGCGGGGGATACGCAGTATTTT. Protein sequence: CAWSVGPAGDTQYF.

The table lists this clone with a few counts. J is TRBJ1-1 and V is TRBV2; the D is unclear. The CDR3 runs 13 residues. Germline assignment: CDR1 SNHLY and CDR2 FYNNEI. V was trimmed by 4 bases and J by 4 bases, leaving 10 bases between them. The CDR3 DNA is TGTGCCAGCAGTGGTCTGGGAACCACTGAAGCTTTCTTT. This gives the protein CASSGLGTTEAFF. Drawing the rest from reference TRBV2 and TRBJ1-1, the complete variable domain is EPEVTQTPSHQVTQMGQEVILRCVPISNHLYFYWYRQILGQKVEFLVSFYNNEISEKSEIFDDQFSVERPDGSNFTLKIRSTKLEDSAMYFCASSGLGTTEAFFGQGTRLTVV.

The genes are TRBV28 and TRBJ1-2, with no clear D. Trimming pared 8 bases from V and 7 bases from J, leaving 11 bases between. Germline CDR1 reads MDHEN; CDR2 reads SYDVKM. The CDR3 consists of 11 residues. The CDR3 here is CASHPDLGYTF. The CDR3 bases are TGTGCCAGCCACCCGGACCTTGGCTACACCTTC.

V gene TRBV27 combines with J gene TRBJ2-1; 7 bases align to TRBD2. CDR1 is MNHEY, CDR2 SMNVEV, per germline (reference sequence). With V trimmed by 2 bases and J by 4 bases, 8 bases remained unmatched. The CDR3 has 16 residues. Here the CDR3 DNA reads TGTGCCAGCAGTTTAAGGTCTACGGGACTATACAATGAGCAGTTCTTC. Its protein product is CASSLRSTGLYNEQFF.

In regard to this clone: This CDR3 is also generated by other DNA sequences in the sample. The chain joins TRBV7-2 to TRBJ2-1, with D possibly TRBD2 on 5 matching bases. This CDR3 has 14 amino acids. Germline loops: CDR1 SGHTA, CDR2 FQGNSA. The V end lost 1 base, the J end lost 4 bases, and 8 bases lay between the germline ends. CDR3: CASSLGLAYNEQFF. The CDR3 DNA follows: TGTGCCAGCAGCTTAGGCCTAGCTTACAATGAGCAGTTCTTC.

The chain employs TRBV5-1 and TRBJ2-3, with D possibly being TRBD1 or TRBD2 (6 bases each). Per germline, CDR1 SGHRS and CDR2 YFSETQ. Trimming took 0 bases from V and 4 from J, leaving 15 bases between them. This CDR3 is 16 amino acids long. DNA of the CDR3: TGCGCCAGCAGCTTGGAGGGGGGTCGAGGTCCAGATACGCAGTATTTT. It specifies CASSLEGGRGPDTQYF.

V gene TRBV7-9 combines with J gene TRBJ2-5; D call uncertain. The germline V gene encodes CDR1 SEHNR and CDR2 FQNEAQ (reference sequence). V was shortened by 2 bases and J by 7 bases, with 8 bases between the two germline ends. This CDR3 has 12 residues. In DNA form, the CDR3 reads TGTGCCAGCAGCTTACAAGAGTCGACCCAGTACTTC. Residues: CASSLQESTQYF. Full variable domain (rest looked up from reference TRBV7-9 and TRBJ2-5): DTGVSQNPRHKITKRGQNVTFRCDPISEHNRLYWYRQTLGQGPEFLTYFQNEAQLEKSRLLSDRFSAERPKGSFSTLEIQRTEQGDSAMYLCASSLQESTQYFGPGTRLLVL.

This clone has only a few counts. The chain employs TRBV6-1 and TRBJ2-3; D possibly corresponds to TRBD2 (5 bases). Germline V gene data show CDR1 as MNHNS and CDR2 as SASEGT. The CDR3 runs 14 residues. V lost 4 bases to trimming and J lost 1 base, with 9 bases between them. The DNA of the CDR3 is TGTGCCAGCAGTGCAGGACTTCGCACAGATACGCAGTATTTT. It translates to CASSAGLRTDTQYF.

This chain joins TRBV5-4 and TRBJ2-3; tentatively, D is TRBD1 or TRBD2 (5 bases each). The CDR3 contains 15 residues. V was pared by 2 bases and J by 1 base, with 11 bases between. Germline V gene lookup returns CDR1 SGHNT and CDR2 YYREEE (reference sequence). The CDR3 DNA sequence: TGTGCCAGCAGCTTACGGGAACAGGGCACAGATACGCAGTATTTT. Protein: CASSLREQGTDTQYF.